The T cell receptor beta chain described here comes from a study of cytomegalovirus exposure and HLA in healthy donors. PCR was performed using 60 Vbeta and 13 Jbeta primers. Repertoires were generated with immunoSEQ multiplex PCR, while TCRdb's copy carries only in-frame clones and drops some. The table shows about 160,000 clones, with 65% to 85% occurring only once. Study-level results: Highest at DRB1 and lowest at HLA-C, TCR association rates differed among HLA loci in a later analysis. It was reported that the classifier diagnosed cytomegalovirus status with high specificity and sensitivity in both the original and validation cohorts.

Between the trimmed V and J ends, which lost 8 bases and 4 bases, there was a span of 11 bases. This CDR3 is 12 amino acids long. Germline-derived CDR1 and CDR2 are SGHDN and FVKESK. Comment on this clone: Antigen specificity is unknown.

The clonotype comes from a man between 35 and 55 years old in good health and CMV-seropositive. Sample: PBMCs. The V gene is TRBV14, the J gene TRBJ1-2; tentatively, D is TRBD1 (6 bases). CDR3 coding DNA: TGTGCCAGCGTACAGGGCGGCTATGGCTACACCTTC. This translates into CASVQGGYGYTF.